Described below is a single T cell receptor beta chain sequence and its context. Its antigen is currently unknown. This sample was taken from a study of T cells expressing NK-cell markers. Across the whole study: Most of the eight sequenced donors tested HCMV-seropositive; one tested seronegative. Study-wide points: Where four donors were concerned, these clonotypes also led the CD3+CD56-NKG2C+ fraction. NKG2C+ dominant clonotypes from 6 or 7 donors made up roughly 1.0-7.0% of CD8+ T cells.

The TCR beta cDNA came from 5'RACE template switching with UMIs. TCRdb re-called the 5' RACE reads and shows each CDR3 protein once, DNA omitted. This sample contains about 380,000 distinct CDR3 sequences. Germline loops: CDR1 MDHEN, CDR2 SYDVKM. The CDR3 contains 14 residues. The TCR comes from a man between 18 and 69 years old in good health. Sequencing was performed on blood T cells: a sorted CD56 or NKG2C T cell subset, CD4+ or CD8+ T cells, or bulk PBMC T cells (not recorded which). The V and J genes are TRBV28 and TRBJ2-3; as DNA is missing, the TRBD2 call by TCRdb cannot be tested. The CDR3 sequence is CASRSLTAVDTQYF.